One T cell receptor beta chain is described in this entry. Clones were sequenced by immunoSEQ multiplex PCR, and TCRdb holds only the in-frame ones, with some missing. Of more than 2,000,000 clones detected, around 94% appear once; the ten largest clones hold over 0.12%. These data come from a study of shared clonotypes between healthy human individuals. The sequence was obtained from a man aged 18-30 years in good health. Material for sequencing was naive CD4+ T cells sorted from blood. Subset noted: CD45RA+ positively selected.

CDR3 DNA: TGTGCCAGCAGCTCTACCGGGACAGCCTATGGCTACACCTTC. This encodes CASSSTGTAYGYTF. The gene calls are TRBV7-2 and TRBJ1-2; 7 positions match TRBD1. The CDR3 runs to 14 residues. The V and J ends lost 4 bases and 4 bases, in that order; junction bases with no gene match: 6. Germline assignment: CDR1 SGHTA and CDR2 FQGNSA.